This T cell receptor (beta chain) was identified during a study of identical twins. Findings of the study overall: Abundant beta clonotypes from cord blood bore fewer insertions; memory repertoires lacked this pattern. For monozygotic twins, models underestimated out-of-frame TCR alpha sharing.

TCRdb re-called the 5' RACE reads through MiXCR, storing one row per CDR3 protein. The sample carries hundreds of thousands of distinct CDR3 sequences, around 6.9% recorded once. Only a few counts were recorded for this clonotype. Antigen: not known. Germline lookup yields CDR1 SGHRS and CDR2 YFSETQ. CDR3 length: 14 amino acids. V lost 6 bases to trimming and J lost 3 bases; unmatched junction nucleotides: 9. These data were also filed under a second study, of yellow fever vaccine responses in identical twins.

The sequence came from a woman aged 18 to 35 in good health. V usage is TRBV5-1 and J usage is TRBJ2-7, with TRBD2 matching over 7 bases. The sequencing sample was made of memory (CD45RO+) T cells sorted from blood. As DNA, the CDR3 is TGCGCCAGCAAGTCCGGCGGGAGTATCTACGAGCAGTACTTC. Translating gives CASKSGGSIYEQYF.